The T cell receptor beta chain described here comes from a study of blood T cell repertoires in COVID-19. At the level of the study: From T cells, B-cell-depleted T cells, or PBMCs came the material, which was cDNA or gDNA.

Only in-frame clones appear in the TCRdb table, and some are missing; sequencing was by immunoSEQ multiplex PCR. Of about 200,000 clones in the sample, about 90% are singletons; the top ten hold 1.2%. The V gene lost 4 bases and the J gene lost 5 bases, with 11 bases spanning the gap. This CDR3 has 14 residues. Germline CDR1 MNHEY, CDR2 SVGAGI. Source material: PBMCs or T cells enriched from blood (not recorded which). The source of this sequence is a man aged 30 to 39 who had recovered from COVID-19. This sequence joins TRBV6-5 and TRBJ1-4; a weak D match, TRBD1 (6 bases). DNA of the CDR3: TGTGCCAGCAGTTCATTCGGGACAAATGAAAAACTGTTTTTT. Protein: CASSSFGTNEKLFF.